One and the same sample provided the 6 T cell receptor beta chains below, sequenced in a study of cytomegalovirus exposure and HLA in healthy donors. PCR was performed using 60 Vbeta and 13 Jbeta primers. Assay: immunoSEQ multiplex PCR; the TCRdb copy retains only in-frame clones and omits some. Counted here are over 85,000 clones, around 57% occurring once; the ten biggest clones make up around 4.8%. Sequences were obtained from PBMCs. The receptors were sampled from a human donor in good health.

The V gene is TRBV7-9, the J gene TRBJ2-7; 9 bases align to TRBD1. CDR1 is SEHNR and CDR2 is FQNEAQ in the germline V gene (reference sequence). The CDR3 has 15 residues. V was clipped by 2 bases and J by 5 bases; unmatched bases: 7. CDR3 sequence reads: CASSLYRDRADEQYF. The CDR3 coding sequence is TGTGCCAGCAGCTTATATCGGGACAGGGCGGACGAGCAGTACTTC.

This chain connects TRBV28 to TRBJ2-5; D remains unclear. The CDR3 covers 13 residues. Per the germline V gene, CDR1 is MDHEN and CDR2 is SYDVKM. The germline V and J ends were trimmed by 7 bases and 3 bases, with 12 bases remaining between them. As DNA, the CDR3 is TGTGCCAGCACCGACGGAGACGAAGAGACCCAGTACTTC. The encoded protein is CASTDGDEETQYF.

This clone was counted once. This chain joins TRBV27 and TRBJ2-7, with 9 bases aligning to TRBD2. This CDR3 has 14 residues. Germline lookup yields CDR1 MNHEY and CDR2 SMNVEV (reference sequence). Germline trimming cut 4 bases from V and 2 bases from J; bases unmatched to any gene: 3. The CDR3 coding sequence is TGTGCCAGCAGTTGGCTAGCGGGACCCTACGAGCAGTACTTC. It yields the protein CASSWLAGPYEQYF.

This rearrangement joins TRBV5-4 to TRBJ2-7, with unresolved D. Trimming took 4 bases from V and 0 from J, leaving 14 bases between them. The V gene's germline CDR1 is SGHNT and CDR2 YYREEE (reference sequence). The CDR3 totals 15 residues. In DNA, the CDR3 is TGTGCCAGCAGCCCCCCGGGTAAGAGCTCCTACGAGCAGTACTTC. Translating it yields CASSPPGKSSYEQYF.

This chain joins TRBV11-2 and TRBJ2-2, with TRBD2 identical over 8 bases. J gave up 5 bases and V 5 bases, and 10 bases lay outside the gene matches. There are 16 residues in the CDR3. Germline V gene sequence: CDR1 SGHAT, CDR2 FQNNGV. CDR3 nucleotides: TGTGCCAGCAGCCCCCGGGAGGGGAAAAGAACCGGGGAGCTGTTTTTT. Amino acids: CASSPREGKRTGELFF.

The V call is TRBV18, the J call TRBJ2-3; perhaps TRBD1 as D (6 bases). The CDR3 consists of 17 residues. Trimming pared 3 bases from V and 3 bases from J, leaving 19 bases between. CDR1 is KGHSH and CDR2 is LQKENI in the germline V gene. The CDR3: CASSPRAQGIITDTQYF. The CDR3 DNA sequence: TGTGCCAGCTCACCCCGGGCACAGGGAATTATAACAGATACGCAGTATTTT.